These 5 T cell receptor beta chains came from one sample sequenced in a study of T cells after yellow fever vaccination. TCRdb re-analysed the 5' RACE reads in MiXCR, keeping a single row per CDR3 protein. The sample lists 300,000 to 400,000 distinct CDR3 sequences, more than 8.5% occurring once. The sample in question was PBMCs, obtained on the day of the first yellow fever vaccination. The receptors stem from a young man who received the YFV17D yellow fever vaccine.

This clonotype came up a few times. The CDR3 DNA is TGTGCCAGCTCACTTCGGATCCCAGAGACCCAGTACTTC. Its translation is CASSLRIPETQYF. The chain has TRBV18 and TRBJ2-5; unclear D gene. Germline CDR1 and CDR2: KGHSH and LQKENI. This CDR3 is 13 amino acids long. V was cut by 4 bases and J by 4 bases, with 10 bases left in between.

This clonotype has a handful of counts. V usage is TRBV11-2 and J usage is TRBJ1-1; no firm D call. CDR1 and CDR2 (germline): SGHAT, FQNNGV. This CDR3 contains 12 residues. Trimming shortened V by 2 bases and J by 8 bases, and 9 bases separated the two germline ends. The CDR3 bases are TGTGCCAGCAGCTTATGGGCGCCAGAAGCTTTCTTT. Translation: CASSLWAPEAFF.

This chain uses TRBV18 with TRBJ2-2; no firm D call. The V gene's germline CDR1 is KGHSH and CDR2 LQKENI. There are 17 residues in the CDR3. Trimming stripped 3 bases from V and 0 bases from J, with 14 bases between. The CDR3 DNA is TGTGCCAGCTCACCGTCCCTGGCCTTTCCGAACACCGGGGAGCTGTTTTTT. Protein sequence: CASSPSLAFPNTGELFF.

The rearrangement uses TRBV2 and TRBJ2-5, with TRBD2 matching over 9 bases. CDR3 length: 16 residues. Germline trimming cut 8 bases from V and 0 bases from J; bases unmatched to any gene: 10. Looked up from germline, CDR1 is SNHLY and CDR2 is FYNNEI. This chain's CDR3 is CASRAASGAYQETQYF. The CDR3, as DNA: TGTGCCAGCCGGGCGGCTAGCGGGGCTTACCAAGAGACCCAGTACTTC.

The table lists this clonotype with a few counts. The CDR3 loop is CATSREAGRQTQYF. CDR3 coding DNA: TGTGCCACCAGCAGAGAGGCAGGGCGGCAGACCCAGTACTTC. This chain uses TRBV15 with TRBJ2-5, with TRBD1 as a possible D gene (5 bases). CDR1 is LNHNV and CDR2 is YYDKDF in the germline V gene (reference sequence). Between the trimmed V and J ends, which lost 0 bases and 6 bases, there was a span of 11 bases. This CDR3 has 14 amino acids.